This T cell receptor beta chain comes out of a study of tissue T cells after allogeneic stem cell transplantation. Study-wide points: Anatomically similar tissues had similar TCR repertoires within each patient.

Time point described: mouse harvest day 7 after allogeneic transplant. The graft held 10^6 splenic CD5+ T cells and 10^7 T-cell-depleted bone marrow cells. This clone was picked up a small number of times. Its antigen is not identified. Genes and germline are mouse. The read ends 1 residue before the CDR3 terminus; that terminus is restored from the germline J gene. The V end was cut by 6 bases, the J end by 0 bases, with 10 bases between. This CDR3 has 13 amino acids. CDR1 is FNHDT, CDR2 SITEND, per germline (reference sequence). Generated by immunoSEQ multiplex PCR, the TCRdb table keeps only in-frame clones and is missing some. The sample lists 3,000 to 4,000 clones; approximately 50% were seen once.

Sequenced material: gut tissue. The chain links TRBV19 to TRBJ2-7; the D is unclear. The TCR comes from a female BALB/c mouse given C57BL/6 T cells with graft-versus-host disease after an allogeneic hematopoietic cell transplant. The DNA read from the CDR3 is TGTGCCAGCACCCCCAGGAGCTCCTATGAACAGTAC. Its protein product is CASTPRSSYEQY. The full CDR3 sequence reads CASTPRSSYEQYF.